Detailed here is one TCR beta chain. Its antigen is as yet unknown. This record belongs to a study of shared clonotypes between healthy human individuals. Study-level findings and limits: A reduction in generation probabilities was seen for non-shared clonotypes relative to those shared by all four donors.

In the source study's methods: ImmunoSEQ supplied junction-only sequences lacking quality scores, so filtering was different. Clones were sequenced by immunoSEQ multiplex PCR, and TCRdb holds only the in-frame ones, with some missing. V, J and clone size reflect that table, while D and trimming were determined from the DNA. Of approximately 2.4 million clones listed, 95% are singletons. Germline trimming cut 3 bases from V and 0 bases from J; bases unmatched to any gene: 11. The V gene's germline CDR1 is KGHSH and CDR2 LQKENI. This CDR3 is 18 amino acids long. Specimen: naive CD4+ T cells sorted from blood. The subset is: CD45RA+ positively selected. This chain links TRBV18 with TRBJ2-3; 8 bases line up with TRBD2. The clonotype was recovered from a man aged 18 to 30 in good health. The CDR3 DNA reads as TGTGCCAGCTCACCGCCTAAAGGCGGGGGGCTAAGCACAGATACGCAGTATTTT. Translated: CASSPPKGGGLSTDTQYF. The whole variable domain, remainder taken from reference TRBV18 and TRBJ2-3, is NAGVMQNPRHLVRRRGQEARLRCSPMKGHSHVYWYRQLPEEGLKFMVYLQKENIIDESGMPKERFSAEFPKEGPSILRIQQVVRGDSAAYFCASSPPKGGGLSTDTQYFGPGTRLTVL.